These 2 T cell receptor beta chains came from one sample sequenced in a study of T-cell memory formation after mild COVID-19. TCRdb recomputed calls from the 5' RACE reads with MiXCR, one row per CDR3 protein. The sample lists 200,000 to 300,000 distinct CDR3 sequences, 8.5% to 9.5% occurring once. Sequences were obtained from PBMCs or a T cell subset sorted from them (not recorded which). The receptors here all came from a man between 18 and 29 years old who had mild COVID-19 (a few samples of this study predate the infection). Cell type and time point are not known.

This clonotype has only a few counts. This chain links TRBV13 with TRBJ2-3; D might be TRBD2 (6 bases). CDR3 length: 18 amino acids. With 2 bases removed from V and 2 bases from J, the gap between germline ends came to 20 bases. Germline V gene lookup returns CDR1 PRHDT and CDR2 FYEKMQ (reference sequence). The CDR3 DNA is TGTGCCAGCAGCTTATTCGGATGGGACTCCGATCTCACAGATACGCAGTATTTT. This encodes CASSLFGWDSDLTDTQYF.

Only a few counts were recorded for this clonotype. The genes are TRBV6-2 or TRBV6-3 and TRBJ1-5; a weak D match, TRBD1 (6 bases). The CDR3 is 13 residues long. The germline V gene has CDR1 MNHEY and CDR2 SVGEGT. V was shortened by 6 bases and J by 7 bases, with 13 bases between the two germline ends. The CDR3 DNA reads TGTGCCAGCAGCTCAGGGGTGAGGCAGCCCCAGCATTTT. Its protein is CASSSGVRQPQHF.